These 17 T cell receptor beta chains share one sample of origin, sequenced in a study of cytomegalovirus exposure and HLA in healthy donors. TCRdb's copy holds only in-frame clones and misses some; the assay was immunoSEQ multiplex PCR. Among 130,000 or so clones listed, about 88% were seen once. Material for sequencing was PBMCs. The receptors here all came from a woman under 30 in good health and CMV-seropositive.

This clone was counted a single time. V gene TRBV27 combines with J gene TRBJ2-2; 12 bases fit TRBD2. The germline V gene encodes CDR1 MNHEY and CDR2 SMNVEV (reference sequence). Unmatched junction bases numbered 6, after V lost 5 bases and J lost 2 bases. The CDR3 runs 17 residues. CDR3 DNA sequence: TGTGCCAGCAGTATCCGGACTAGCGGGACCAACACCGGGGAGCTGTTTTTT. Protein sequence: CASSIRTSGTNTGELFF.

This chain connects TRBV7-9 to TRBJ2-7, with a weak D call TRBD1 (5 bases). Trimming removed 5 bases from V and 2 bases from J, with 16 bases in between. The CDR3 totals 15 residues. Germline CDR1 is SEHNR and CDR2 is FQNEAQ (reference sequence). This CDR3 is CASSLGQASTYEQYF. The CDR3 nucleotides read TGTGCCAGCAGCCTGGGGCAGGCTTCAACCTACGAGCAGTACTTC.

The chain uses TRBV18 and TRBJ2-1; 10 nucleotides line up with TRBD1. Germline lookup yields CDR1 KGHSH and CDR2 LQKENI. With V trimmed by 3 bases and J by 5 bases, 7 bases remained unmatched. The length of the CDR3 is 16 residues. In DNA form, the CDR3 reads TGTGCCAGCTCACCGCCCGGGACAGGGGAGCACAATGAGCAGTTCTTC. It codes for CASSPPGTGEHNEQFF.

This clone was counted a single time. Other DNA sequences in this sample translate to the same CDR3. The chain combines TRBV19 with TRBJ1-1; TRBD1 agrees at 9 bases. Trimming at V came to 1 base and at J to 4 bases, leaving 1 base not matched to a gene. The CDR3 totals 14 residues. Per germline, CDR1 LNHDA and CDR2 SQIVND (reference sequence). In DNA form, the CDR3 reads TGTGCCAGTAGTATAGTGGACAGGGGCACTGAAGCTTTCTTT. This encodes CASSIVDRGTEAFF.

This clone is deemed medium-sized. The rearrangement uses TRBV2 and TRBJ2-1; 11 bases fit TRBD2. This CDR3 spans 14 amino acids. V lost 10 bases and J lost 6; bases outside the gene matches: 8. CDR1 is SNHLY, CDR2 FYNNEI, per germline. The CDR3 bases are TGTGCCATCCCCGTAGCGGGGGGGAGCAATGAGCAGTTCTTC. It is translated as CAIPVAGGSNEQFF.

J is TRBJ1-2 and V is TRBV15, with 9 bases identical to TRBD1. There are 16 residues in the CDR3. The ends lost 0 bases at V and 5 bases at J; junction bases unmatched: 7. Germline CDR1 is LNHNV and CDR2 is YYDKDF (reference sequence). The CDR3 DNA reads as TGTGCCACCAGCAGAGATCCTGGGACAGGGAGTTATGGCTACACCTTC. Protein sequence: CATSRDPGTGSYGYTF.

The chain employs TRBV7-3 and TRBJ1-2, with 8 bases lining up with TRBD1. The CDR3 is 16 amino acids. Per germline, CDR1 SGHTA and CDR2 FQGTGA. V lost 2 bases, J lost 7 bases, and 12 bases stayed unmatched. CDR3 in DNA: TGTGCCAGCAGCTTATCCGGACAGGGTAATTTCGGTGGCTACACCTTC. Translating it yields CASSLSGQGNFGGYTF.

This clone has only a few counts. This chain connects TRBV28 to TRBJ1-5, with 9 positions matching TRBD1. The V gene's germline CDR1 is MDHEN and CDR2 SYDVKM. V gave up 6 bases and J gave up 6 bases; unmatched junction bases: 9. The CDR3 length is 15 residues. The chain's CDR3 is CASSQAQGAFQPQHF. CDR3 coding DNA: TGTGCCAGCAGCCAAGCACAGGGGGCTTTTCAGCCCCAGCATTTT.

V usage is TRBV28 and J usage is TRBJ1-6; no reliable D call. Germline-derived CDR1 and CDR2 are MDHEN and SYDVKM. V lost 1 base and J 0 bases, leaving 10 bases between the germline ends. This CDR3 has 17 amino acids. In DNA, the CDR3 is TGTGCCAGCAGTTTATCATCACACAGCTCCTATAATTCACCCCTCCACTTT. It yields the protein CASSLSSHSSYNSPLHF.

The rearrangement joins TRBV14 to TRBJ1-6; D is perhaps TRBD1 (6 bases). V gave up 5 bases and J gave up 9 bases, with 14 bases separating them. Looked up from germline, CDR1 is SGHDN and CDR2 is FVKESK. The length of the CDR3 is 14 residues. CDR3: CASSSVPGASPLHF. For the CDR3, the DNA is TGTGCCAGCAGCTCCGTCCCAGGGGCTTCACCCCTCCACTTT.

The CDR3 here is CASSPTQGTYEQYF. The CDR3 coding sequence is TGTGCCAGCAGCCCTACACAGGGGACCTACGAGCAGTACTTC. The gene calls are TRBV7-6 and TRBJ2-7, with TRBD1 identical over 7 bases. V trimming: 5 bases; J trimming: 2 bases; junction bases outside the gene matches: 6. In germline, CDR1 is SGHVS, CDR2 FNYEAQ. This CDR3 has 14 amino acids.

The chain has TRBV27 and TRBJ1-5, with a tentative D call TRBD1 (6 bases). CDR3 size: 17 residues. Per germline, CDR1 MNHEY and CDR2 SMNVEV (reference sequence). Trimming took 1 base from V and 5 from J, leaving 18 bases between them. CDR3 nucleotides: TGTGCCAGCAGTTTATTATCCGTTGGGGGCTTCGATCAGCCCCAGCATTTT. Residues: CASSLLSVGGFDQPQHF.

The V gene is TRBV7-9, the J gene TRBJ2-5, with TRBD2 as a possible D gene (5 bases). The CDR3 has 15 residues. CDR1 and CDR2 from the germline V gene are SEHNR and FQNEAQ (reference sequence). The V end lost 5 bases, the J end lost 4 bases, and 17 bases lay between the germline ends. This CDR3 reads CASSAIGSSGETQYF. CDR3 sequence (DNA): TGTGCCAGCAGCGCCATAGGGAGTTCCGGAGAGACCCAGTACTTC. The full variable domain, with the rest looked up from reference TRBV7-9 and TRBJ2-5, is DTGVSQNPRHKITKRGQNVTFRCDPISEHNRLYWYRQTLGQGPEFLTYFQNEAQLEKSRLLSDRFSAERPKGSFSTLEIQRTEQGDSAMYLCASSAIGSSGETQYFGPGTRLLVL.

The J gene is TRBJ1-1, the V gene TRBV6-5; D is uncertain. CDR3 length equals 15 residues. The germline V gene has CDR1 MNHEY and CDR2 SVGAGI. Trimming removed 0 bases at V and 1 base at J, with 9 bases between. CDR3 in amino acids: CASSYSNNGNTEAFF. CDR3 sequence (DNA): TGTGCCAGCAGTTACTCCAACAATGGGAACACTGAAGCTTTCTTT.

The rearrangement uses TRBV5-4 and TRBJ2-1; D possibly corresponds to TRBD2 (5 bases). The CDR3 covers 12 residues. The V end lost 4 bases, the J end lost 9 bases, and 11 bases lay between the germline ends. Germline assignment: CDR1 SGHNT and CDR2 YYREEE (reference sequence). CDR3 in DNA: TGTGCCAGCAGCCTCCCCAGCGGTGAGCAGTTCTTC. It translates to CASSLPSGEQFF. The complete variable domain, with remaining parts taken from reference TRBV5-4 and TRBJ2-1, reads ETGVTQSPTHLIKTRGQQVTLRCSSQSGHNTVSWYQQALGQGPQFIFQYYREEENGRGNFPPRFSGLQFPNYSSELNVNALELDDSALYLCASSLPSGEQFFGPGTRLTVL.

The chain has TRBV5-4 and TRBJ2-1; unclear D gene. Germline V lookup: CDR1 SGHNT, CDR2 YYREEE (reference sequence). The CDR3 is made up of 15 amino acids. The V end was cut by 0 bases, the J end by 4 bases, with 11 bases between. This CDR3 reads CASSLGRGPYNEQFF. DNA for the CDR3: TGTGCCAGCAGCTTGGGACGCGGTCCTTACAATGAGCAGTTCTTC.

The rearrangement joins TRBV28 to TRBJ2-5; no definite D call. This CDR3 spans 13 amino acids. CDR1 is MDHEN, CDR2 SYDVKM, per germline. V was clipped by 6 bases and J by 4 bases, with 12 bases between them. The CDR3 here is CASSAKFGETQYF. DNA of the CDR3: TGTGCCAGCAGCGCTAAGTTTGGAGAGACCCAGTACTTC.